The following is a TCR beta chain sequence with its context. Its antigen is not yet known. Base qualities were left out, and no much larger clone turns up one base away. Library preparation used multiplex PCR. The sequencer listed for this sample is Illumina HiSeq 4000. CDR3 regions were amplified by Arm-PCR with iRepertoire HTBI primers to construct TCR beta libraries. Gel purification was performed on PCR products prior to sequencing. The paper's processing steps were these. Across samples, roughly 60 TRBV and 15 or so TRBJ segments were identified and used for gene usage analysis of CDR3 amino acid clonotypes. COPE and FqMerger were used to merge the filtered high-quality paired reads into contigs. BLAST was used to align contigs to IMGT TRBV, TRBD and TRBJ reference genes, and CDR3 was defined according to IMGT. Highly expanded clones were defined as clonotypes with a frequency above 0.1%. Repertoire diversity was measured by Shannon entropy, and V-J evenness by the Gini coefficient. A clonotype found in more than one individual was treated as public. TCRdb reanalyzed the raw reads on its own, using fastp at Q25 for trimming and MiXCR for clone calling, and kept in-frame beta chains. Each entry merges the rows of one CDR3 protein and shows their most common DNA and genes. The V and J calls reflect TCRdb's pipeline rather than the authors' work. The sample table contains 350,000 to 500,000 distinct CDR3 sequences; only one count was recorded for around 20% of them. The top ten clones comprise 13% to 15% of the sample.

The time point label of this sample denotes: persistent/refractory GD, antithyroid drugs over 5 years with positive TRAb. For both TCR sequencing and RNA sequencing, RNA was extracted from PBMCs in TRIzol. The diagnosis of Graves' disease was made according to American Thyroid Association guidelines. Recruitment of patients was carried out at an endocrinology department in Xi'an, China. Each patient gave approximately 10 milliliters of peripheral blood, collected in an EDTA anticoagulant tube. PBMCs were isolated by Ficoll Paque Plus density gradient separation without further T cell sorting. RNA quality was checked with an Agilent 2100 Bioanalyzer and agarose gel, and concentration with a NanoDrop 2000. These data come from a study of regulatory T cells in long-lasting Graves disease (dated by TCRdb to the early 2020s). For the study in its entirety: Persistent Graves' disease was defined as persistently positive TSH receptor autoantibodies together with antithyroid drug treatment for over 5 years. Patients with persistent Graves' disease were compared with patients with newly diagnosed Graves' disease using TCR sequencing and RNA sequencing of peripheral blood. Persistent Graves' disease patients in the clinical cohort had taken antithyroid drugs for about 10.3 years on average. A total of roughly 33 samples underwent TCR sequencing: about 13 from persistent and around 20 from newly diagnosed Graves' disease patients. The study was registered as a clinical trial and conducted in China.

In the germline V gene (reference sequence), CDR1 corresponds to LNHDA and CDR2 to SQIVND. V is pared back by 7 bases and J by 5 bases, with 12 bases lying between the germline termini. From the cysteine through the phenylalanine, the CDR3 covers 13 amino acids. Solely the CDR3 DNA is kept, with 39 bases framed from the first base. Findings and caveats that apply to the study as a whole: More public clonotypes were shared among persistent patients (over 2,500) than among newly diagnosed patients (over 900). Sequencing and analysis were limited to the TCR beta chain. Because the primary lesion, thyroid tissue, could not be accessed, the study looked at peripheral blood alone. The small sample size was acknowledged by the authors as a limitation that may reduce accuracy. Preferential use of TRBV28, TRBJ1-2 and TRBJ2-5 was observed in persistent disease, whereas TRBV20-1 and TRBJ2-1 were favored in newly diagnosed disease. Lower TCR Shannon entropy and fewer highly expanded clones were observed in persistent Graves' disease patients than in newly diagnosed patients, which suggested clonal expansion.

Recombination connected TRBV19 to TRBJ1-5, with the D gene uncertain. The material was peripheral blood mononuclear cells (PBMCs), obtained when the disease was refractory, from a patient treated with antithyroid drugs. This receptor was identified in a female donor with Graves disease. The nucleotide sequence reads TGTGCCAGTAACGAGGACCGAGATCAGCCCCAGCATTTT. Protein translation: CASNEDRDQPQHF.